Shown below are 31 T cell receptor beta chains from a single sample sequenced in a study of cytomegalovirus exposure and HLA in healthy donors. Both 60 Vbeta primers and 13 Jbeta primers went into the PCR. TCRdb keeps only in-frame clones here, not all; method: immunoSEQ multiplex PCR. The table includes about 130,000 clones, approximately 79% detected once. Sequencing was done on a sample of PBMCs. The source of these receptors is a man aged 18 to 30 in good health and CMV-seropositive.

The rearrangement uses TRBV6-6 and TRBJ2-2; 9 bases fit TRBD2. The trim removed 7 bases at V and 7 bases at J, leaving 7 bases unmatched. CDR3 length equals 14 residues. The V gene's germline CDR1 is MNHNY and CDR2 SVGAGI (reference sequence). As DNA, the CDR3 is TGTGCCAGCAACCGCGGGGGGGCGAGCGGGGAGCTGTTTTTT. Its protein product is CASNRGGASGELFF.

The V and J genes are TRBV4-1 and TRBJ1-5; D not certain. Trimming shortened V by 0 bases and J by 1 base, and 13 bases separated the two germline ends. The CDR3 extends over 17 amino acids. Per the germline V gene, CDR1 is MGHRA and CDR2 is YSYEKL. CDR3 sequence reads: CASSQDYRGRSNQPQHF. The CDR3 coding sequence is TGCGCCAGCAGCCAAGATTACCGGGGAAGGAGCAATCAGCCCCAGCATTTT.

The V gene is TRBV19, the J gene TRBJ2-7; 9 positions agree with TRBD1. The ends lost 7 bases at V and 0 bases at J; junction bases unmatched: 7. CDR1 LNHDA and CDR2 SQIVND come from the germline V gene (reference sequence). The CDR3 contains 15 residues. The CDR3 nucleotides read TGTGCCAGTAACTCGCCGGGACAGGGCTCCTACGAGCAGTACTTC. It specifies CASNSPGQGSYEQYF.

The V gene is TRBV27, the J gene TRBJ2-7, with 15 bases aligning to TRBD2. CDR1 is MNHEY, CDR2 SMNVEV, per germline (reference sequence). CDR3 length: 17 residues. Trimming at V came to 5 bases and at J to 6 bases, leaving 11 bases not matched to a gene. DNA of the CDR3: TGTGCCAGCAGTCCGACCCCGGGACTAGCGGGGGGTCGCGAGCAGTACTTC. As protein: CASSPTPGLAGGREQYF.

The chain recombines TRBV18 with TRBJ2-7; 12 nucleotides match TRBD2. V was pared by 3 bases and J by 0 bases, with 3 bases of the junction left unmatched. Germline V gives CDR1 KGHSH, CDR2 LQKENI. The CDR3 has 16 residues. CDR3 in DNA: TGTGCCAGCTCACCCCGACTAGCGGGAGACTCCTACGAGCAGTACTTC. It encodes CASSPRLAGDSYEQYF.

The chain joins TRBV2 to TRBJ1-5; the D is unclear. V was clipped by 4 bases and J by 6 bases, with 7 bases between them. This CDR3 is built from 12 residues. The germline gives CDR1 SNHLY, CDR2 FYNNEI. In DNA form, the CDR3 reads TGTGCCAGCAGTGGAGAGGGTCAGCCCCAGCATTTT. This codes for CASSGEGQPQHF.

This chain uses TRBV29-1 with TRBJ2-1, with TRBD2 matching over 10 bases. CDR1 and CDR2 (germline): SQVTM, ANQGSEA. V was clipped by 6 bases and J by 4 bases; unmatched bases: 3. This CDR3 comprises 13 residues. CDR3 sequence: CSVERGGYNEQFF. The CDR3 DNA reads TGCAGCGTCGAGCGGGGGGGATACAATGAGCAGTTCTTC.

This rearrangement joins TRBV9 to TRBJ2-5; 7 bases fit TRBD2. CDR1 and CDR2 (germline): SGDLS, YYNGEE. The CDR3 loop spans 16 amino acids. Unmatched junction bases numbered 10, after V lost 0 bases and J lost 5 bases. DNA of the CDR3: TGTGCCAGCAGCGTAGTCACAGCGATGGGAGGGGAGACCCAGTACTTC. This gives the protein CASSVVTAMGGETQYF.

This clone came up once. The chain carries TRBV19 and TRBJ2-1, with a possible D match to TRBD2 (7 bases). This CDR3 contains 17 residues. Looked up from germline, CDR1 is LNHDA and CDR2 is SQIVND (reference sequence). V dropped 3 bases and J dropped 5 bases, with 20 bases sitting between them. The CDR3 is CASSIGWGRGRDNEQFF. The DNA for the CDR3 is TGTGCCAGTAGTATCGGTTGGGGGCGGGGGCGAGACAATGAGCAGTTCTTC.

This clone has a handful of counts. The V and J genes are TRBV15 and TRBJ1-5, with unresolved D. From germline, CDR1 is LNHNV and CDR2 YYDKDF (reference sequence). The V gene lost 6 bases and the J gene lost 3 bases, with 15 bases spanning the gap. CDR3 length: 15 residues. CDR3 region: CATSPGWEVNQPQHF. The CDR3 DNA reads TGTGCCACCAGTCCGGGGTGGGAGGTCAATCAGCCCCAGCATTTT.

CDR3 region: CASSTGTANVLTF. As DNA, the CDR3 is TGTGCCAGCAGCACGGGGACAGCCAACGTCCTGACTTTC. V gene TRBV11-1 combines with J gene TRBJ2-6, with a possible D match to TRBD1 (6 bases). With 5 bases removed from V and 7 bases from J, the gap between germline ends came to 9 bases. CDR1 is SGHAT and CDR2 is FQDESV in the germline V gene (reference sequence). The CDR3 has 13 residues.

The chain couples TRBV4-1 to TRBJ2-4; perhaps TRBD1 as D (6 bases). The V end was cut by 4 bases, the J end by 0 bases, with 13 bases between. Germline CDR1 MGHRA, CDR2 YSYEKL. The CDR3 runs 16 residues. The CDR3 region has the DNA TGCGCCAGCAGCCCGGGACACAACCTAGCCAAAAACATTCAGTACTTC. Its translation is CASSPGHNLAKNIQYF.

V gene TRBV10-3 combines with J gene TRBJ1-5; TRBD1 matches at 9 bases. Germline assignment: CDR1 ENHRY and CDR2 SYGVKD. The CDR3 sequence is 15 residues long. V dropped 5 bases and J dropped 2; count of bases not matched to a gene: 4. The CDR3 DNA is TGTGCCATCAGTTCGGGACAGGGCGGCAATCAGCCCCAGCATTTT. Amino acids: CAISSGQGGNQPQHF.

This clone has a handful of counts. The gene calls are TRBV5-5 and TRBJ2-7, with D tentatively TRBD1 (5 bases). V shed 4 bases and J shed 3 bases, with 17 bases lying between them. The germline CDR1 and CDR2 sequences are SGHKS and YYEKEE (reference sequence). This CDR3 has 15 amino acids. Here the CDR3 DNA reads TGTGCCAGCAGCCGAACAGGAGACTTAAGCTACGAGCAGTACTTC. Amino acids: CASSRTGDLSYEQYF.

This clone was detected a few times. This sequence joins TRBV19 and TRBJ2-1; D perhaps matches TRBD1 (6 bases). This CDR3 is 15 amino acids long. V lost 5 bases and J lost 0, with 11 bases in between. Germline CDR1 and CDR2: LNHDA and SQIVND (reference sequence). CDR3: CASSRRDNSYNEQFF. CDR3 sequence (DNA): TGTGCCAGTAGTCGCAGGGACAACTCCTACAATGAGCAGTTCTTC.

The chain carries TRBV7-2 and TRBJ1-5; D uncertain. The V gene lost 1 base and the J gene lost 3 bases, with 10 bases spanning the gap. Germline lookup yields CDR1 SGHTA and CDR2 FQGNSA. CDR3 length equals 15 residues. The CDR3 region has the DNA TGTGCCAGCAGCTTAGTCGAGGGAGACAATCAGCCCCAGCATTTT. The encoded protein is CASSLVEGDNQPQHF.

The CDR3, as DNA: TGTGCCAGCAGCGAAAGCGGACAGGGGACCGATGAGCAGTTCTTC. Protein product: CASSESGQGTDEQFF. The rearrangement joins TRBV9 to TRBJ2-1, with 9 bases fitting TRBD1. The length of the CDR3 is 15 residues. Trimming removed 3 bases from V and 8 bases from J; junction bases left unmatched: 9. CDR1 SGDLS and CDR2 YYNGEE come from the germline V gene.

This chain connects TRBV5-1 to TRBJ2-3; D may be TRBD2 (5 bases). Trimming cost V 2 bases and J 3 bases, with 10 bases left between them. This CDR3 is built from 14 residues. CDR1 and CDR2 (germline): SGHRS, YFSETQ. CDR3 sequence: CASSLITGTDTQYF. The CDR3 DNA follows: TGCGCCAGCAGCTTAATAACGGGAACAGATACGCAGTATTTT.

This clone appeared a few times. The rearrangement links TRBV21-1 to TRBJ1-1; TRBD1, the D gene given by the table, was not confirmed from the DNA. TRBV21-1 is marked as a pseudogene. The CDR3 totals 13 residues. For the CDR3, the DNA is TGTGCCAGCAGCAAAGAAGGACAGGGAGGAGCTTTCTTT. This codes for CASSKEGQGGAFF.

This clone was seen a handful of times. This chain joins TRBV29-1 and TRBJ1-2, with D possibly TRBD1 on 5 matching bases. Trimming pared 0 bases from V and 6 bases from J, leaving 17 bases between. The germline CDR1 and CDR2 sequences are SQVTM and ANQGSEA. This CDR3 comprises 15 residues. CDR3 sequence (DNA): TGCAGCGTTGAAGATCCGATTTACCCCAGGGATGGCTACACCTTC. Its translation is CSVEDPIYPRDGYTF.

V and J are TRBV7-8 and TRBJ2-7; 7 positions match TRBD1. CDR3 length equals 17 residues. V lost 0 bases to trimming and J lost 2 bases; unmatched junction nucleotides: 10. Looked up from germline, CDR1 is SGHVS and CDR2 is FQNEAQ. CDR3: CASSLASAGGNPYEQYF. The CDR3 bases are TGTGCCAGCAGCTTAGCGAGTGCAGGGGGTAACCCCTACGAGCAGTACTTC.

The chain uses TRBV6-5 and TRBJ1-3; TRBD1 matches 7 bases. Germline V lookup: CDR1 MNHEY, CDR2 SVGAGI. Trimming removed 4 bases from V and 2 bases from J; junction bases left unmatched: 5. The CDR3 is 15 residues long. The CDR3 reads CASSFRQGTGNTIYF. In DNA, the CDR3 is TGTGCCAGCAGTTTTCGACAGGGCACTGGAAACACCATATATTTT.

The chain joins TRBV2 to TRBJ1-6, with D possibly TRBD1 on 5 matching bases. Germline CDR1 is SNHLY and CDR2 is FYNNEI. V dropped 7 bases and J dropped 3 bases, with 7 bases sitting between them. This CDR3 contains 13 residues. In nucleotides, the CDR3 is TGTGCCAGCATACAGGACTATAATTCACCCCTCCACTTT. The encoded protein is CASIQDYNSPLHF. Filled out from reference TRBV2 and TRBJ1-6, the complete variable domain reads EPEVTQTPSHQVTQMGQEVILRCVPISNHLYFYWYRQILGQKVEFLVSFYNNEISEKSEIFDDQFSVERPDGSNFTLKIRSTKLEDSAMYFCASIQDYNSPLHFGNGTRLTVT.

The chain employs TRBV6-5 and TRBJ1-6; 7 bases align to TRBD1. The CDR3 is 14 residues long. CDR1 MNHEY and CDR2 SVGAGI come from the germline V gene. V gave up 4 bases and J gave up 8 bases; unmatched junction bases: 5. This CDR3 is CASSWQGVDSPLHF. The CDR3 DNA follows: TGTGCCAGCAGTTGGCAGGGGGTGGATTCACCCCTCCACTTT.

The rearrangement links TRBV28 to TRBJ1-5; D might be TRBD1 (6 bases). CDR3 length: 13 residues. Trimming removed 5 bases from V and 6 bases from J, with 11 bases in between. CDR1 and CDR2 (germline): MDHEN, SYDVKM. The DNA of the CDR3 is TGTGCCAGCAGTGACAGGATCGGTCAGCCCCAGCATTTT. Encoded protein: CASSDRIGQPQHF.

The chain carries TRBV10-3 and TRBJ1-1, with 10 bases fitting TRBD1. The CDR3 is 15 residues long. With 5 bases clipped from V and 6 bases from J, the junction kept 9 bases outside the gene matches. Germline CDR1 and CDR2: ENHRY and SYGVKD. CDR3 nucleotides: TGTGCCATCAGTCGGCTCCGGGACAGGGGCCCTGAAGCTTTCTTT. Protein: CAISRLRDRGPEAFF.

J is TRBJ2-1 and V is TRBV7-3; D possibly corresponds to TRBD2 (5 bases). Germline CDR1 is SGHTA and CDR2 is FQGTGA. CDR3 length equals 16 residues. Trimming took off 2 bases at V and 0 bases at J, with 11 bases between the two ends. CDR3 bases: TGTGCCAGCAGCTTATTTGAGCGGATCTCCTACAATGAGCAGTTCTTC. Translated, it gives CASSLFERISYNEQFF.

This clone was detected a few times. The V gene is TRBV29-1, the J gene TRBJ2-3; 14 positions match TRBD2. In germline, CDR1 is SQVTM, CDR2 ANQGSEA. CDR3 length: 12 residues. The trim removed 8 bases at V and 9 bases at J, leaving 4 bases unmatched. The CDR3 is CSSGLAGDTQYF. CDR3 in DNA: TGCAGCTCGGGACTAGCGGGAGACACGCAGTATTTT.

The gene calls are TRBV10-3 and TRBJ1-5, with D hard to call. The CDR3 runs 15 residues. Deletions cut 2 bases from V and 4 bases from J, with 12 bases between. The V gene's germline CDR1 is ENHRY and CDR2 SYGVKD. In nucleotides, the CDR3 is TGTGCCATCAGTGAGCCTCGGGAGGGAAATCAGCCCCAGCATTTT. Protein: CAISEPREGNQPQHF.

The CDR3 DNA reads TGTGCCAGCAGCGGCCTTGCGGGAGTAAGGAACCCCGAGCAGTACTTC. Its protein product is CASSGLAGVRNPEQYF. The chain employs TRBV7-9 and TRBJ2-7; 7 bases align to TRBD2. From germline, CDR1 is SEHNR and CDR2 FQNEAQ (reference sequence). V lost 5 bases to trimming and J lost 6 bases; unmatched junction nucleotides: 16. This CDR3 is 16 amino acids long.

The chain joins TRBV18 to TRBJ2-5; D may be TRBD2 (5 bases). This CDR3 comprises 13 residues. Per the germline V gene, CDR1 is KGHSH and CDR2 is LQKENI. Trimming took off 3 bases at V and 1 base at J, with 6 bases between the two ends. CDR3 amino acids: CASSPRAQETQYF. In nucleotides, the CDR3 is TGTGCCAGCTCACCGCGGGCCCAAGAGACCCAGTACTTC.